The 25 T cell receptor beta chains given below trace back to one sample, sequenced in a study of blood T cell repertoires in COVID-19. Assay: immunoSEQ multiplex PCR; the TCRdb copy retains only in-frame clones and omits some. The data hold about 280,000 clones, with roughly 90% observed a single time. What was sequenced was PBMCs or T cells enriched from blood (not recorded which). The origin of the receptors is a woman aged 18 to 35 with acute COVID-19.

The CDR3 protein is CSVERRRDNEQFF. DNA of the CDR3: TGCAGCGTTGAGAGGCGGAGGGACAATGAGCAGTTCTTC. The chain employs TRBV29-1 and TRBJ2-1, with D perhaps matching TRBD2 (6 bases). Trimming shortened V by 3 bases and J by 5 bases, and 11 bases separated the two germline ends. CDR3 length: 13 residues. Germline CDR1 reads SQVTM; CDR2 reads ANQGSEA.

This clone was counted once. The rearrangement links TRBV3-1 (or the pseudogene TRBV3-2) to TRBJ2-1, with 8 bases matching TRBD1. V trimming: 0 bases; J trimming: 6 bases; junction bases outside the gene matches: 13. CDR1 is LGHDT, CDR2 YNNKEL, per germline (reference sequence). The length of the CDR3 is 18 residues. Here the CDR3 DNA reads TGTGCCAGCAGCCAAGAAGATCAGGGCAGGGGGCATTTCAATGAGCAGTTCTTC. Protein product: CASSQEDQGRGHFNEQFF.

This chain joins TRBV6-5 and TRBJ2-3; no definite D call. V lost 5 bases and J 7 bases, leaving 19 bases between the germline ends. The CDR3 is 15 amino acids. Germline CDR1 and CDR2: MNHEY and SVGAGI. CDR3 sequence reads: CASSPADRGVYTQYF. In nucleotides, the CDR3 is TGTGCCAGCAGTCCCGCGGATCGTGGTGTGTATACGCAGTATTTT.

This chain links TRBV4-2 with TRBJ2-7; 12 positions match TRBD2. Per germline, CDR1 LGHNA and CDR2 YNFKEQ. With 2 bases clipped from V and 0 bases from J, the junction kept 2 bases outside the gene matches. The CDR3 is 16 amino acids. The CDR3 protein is CASSQRTSGASYEQYF. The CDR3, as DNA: TGTGCCAGCAGCCAAAGGACTAGCGGGGCCTCCTACGAGCAGTACTTC.

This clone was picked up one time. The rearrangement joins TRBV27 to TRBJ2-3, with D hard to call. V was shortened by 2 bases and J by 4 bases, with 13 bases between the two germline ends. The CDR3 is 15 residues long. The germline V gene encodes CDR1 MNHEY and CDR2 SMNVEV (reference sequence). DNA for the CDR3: TGTGCCAGCAGTTTACTACCACCGAGCGCAGATACGCAGTATTTT. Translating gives CASSLLPPSADTQYF.

CDR3 DNA: TGTGCCAGCAGTTTCGGTCTAGAGGTCAATGAGCAGTTCTTC. Encoded protein: CASSFGLEVNEQFF. V and J are TRBV27 and TRBJ2-1; no clear D gene. Trimming removed 3 bases from V and 6 bases from J, with 12 bases in between. CDR3 length: 14 residues. CDR1 MNHEY and CDR2 SMNVEV come from the germline V gene (reference sequence).

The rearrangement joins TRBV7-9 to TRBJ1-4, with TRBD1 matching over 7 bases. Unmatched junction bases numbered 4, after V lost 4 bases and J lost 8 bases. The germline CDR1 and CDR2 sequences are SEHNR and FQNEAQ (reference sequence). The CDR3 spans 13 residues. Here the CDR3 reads CASSWTGREKLFF. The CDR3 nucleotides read TGTGCCAGCAGCTGGACAGGCCGAGAAAAACTGTTTTTT.

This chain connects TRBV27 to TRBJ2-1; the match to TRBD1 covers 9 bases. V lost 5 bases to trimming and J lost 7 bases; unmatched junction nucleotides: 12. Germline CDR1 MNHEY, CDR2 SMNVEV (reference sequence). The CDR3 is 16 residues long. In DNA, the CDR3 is TGTGCCAGCAGTCCTCGGGACAGGGTCAGGGTAAATGAGCAGTTCTTC. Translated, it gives CASSPRDRVRVNEQFF.

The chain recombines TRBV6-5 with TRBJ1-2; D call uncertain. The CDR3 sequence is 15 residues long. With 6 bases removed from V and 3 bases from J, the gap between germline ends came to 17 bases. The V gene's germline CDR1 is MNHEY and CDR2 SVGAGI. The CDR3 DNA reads TGTGCCAGCAGCAGTTCCCCGTGGGGAGACTATGGCTACACCTTC. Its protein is CASSSSPWGDYGYTF.

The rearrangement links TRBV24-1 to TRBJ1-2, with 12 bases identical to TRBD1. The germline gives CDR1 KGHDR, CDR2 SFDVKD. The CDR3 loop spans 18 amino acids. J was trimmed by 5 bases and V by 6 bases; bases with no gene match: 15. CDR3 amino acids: CATSPRPGTGGASYGYTF. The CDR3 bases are TGTGCCACCAGTCCCAGACCCGGGACAGGGGGCGCTTCTTATGGCTACACCTTC.

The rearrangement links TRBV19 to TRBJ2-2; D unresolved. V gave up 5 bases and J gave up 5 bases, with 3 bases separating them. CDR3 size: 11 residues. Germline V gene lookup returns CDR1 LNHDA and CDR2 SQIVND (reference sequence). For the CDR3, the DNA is TGTGCCAGTAGTGCGACCGGGGAGCTGTTTTTT. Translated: CASSATGELFF. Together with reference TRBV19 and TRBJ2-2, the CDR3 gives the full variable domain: DGGITQSPKYLFRKEGQNVTLSCEQNLNHDAMYWYRQDPGQGLRLIYYSQIVNDFQKGDIAEGYSVSREKKESFPLTVTSAQKNPTAFYLCASSATGELFFGEGSRLTVL.

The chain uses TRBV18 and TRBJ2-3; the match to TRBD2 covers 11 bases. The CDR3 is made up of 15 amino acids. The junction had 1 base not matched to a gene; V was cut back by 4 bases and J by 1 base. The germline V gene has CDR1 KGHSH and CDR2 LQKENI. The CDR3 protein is CASSQLAGGTDTQYF. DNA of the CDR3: TGTGCCAGCTCACAACTAGCGGGAGGCACAGATACGCAGTATTTT.

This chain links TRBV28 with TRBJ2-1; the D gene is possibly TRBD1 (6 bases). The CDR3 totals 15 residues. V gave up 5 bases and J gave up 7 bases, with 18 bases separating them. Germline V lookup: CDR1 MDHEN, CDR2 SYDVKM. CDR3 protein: CASSPPGQRVNEQFF. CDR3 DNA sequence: TGTGCCAGCAGTCCGCCCGGACAGAGGGTAAATGAGCAGTTCTTC.

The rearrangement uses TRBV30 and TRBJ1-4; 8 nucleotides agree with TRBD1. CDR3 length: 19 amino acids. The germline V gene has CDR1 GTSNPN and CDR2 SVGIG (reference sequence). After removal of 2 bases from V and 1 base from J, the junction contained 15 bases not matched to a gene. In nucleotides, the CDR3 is TGTGCCTGGAGTCCGTTGGACAGGGCCTACCTAGTAACTAATGAAAAACTGTTTTTT. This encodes CAWSPLDRAYLVTNEKLFF.

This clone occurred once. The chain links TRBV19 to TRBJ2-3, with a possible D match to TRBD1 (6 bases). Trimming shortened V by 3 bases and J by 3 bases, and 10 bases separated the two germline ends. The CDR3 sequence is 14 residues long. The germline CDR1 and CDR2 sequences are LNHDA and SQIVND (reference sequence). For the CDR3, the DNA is TGTGCCAGTAGTATCGGGCAGGGGACAGATACGCAGTATTTT. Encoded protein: CASSIGQGTDTQYF.

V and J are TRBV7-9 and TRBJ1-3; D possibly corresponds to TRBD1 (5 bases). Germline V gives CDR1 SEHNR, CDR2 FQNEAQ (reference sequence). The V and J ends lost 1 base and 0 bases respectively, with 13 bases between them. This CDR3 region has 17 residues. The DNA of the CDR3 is TGTGCCAGCAGCTTAGAGGTGTTGGGGCCCTCTGGAAACACCATATATTTT. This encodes CASSLEVLGPSGNTIYF.

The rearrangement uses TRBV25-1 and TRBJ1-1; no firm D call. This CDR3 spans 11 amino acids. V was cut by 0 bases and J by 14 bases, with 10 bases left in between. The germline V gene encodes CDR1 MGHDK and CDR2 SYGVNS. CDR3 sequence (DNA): TGTGCCAGCAGTGAATACCGAGGGATATTCTTT. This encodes CASSEYRGIFF.

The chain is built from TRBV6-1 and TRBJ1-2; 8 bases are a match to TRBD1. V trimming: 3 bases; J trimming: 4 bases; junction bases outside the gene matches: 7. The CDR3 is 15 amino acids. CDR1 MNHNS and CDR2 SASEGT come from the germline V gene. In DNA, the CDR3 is TGTGCCAGCAGTGATCCTGACAGGGGAATCTATGGCTACACCTTC. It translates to CASSDPDRGIYGYTF.

CDR3 residues: CASSLEVGRTGAGVEQYF. CDR3 sequence (DNA): TGTGCCAGCAGCTTAGAGGTAGGGCGGACAGGGGCTGGAGTCGAGCAGTACTTC. The gene calls are TRBV7-2 and TRBJ2-7, with 9 positions matching TRBD1. Germline assignment: CDR1 SGHTA and CDR2 FQGNSA. The CDR3 covers 18 residues. Trimming took 1 base from V and 6 from J; bases not matched to a gene: 16.

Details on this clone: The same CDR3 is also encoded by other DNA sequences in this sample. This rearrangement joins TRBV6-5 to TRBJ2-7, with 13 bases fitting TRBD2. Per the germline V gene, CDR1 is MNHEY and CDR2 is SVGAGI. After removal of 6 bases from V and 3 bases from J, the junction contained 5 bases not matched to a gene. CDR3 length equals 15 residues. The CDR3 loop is CASSSRLAGGYEQYF. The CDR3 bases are TGTGCCAGCAGCTCCAGACTAGCGGGGGGCTACGAGCAGTACTTC.

This chain's CDR3 is CASSPDRGEKLFF. The CDR3 DNA reads TGTGCCAGCTCACCCGACAGGGGTGAAAAACTGTTTTTT. The chain combines TRBV18 with TRBJ1-4; 8 bases agree with TRBD1. The CDR3 loop spans 13 amino acids. From germline, CDR1 is KGHSH and CDR2 LQKENI. After removal of 3 bases from V and 7 bases from J, the junction contained 1 base not matched to a gene.

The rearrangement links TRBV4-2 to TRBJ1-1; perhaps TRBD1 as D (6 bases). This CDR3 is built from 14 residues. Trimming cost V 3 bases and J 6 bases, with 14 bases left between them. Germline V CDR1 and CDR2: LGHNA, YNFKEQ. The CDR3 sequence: CASSQTTGWAEAFF. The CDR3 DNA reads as TGTGCCAGCAGCCAGACCACAGGGTGGGCTGAAGCTTTCTTT.

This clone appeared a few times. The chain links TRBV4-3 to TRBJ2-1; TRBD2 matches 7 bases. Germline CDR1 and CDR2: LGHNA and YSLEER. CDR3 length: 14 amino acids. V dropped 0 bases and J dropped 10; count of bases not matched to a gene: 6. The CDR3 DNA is TGCGCCAGCAGCCAAGATTCTCAAGCGGGGGAGCAGTTCTTC. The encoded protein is CASSQDSQAGEQFF.

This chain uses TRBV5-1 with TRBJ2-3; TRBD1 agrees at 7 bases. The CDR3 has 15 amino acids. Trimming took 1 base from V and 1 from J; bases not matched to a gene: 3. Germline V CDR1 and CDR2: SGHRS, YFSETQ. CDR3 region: CASSLSQGGTDTQYF. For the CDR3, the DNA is TGCGCCAGCAGCTTGAGTCAGGGGGGCACAGATACGCAGTATTTT.

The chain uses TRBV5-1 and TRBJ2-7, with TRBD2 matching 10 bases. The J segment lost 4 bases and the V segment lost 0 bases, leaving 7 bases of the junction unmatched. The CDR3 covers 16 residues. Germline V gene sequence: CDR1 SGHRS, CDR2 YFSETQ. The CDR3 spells CASSLDGAGGPYEQYF. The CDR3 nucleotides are TGCGCCAGCAGCTTGGATGGAGCGGGAGGGCCATACGAGCAGTACTTC.